This TCR beta chain derives from a study of blood T cells in healthy people across ages. At the level of the study: T cells yielded about one barcoded beta molecule per two cells through template switching.

Study findings and constraints: PBMCs that were unsorted prevented a conclusive naive versus antigen-experienced comparison. Among long-lived donors, naive CD4+ cells were more numerous and diversity higher than in aged donors.

Primed by a sample-barcoded 5' primer and a J-beta primer mix, a second PCR proceeded for about 6 to 11 cycles. TCRdb itself ran the 5' RACE reads through MiXCR, one entry per CDR3 protein. This table has around 850,000 distinct CDR3 sequences, approximately 35% appearing once. Donors each provided around 10 milliliters of peripheral blood. This clonotype was counted once. As yet, its antigen is unknown. The source of this sequence is a man between 18 and 29 years old in good health. Source material: blood.

The CDR3 protein is CASSSASGYYEQYF. The CDR3 DNA reads as TGTGCCAGCAGCTCTGCGAGTGGGTACTACGAGCAGTACTTC. The chain employs TRBV7-2 and TRBJ2-7, with D uncertain. The V end lost 4 bases, the J end lost 3 bases, and 13 bases lay between the germline ends. The CDR3 totals 14 residues. Germline V gene sequence: CDR1 SGHTA, CDR2 FQGNSA.